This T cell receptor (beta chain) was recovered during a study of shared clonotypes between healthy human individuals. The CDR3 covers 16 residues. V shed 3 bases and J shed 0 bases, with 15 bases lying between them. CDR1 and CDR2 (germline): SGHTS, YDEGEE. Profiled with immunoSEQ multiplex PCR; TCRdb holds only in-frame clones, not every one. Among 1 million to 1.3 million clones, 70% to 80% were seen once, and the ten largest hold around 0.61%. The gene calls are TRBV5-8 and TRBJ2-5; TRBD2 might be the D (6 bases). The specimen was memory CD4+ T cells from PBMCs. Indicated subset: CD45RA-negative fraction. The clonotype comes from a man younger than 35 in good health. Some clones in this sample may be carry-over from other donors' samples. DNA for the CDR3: TGTGCCAGCAGCTCCGGAGGGGACTTGTACCAAGAGACCCAGTACTTC. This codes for CASSSGGDLYQETQYF.